These T cell receptor beta chains were read from a single sample in a study of regulatory T cells in long-lasting Graves disease. Using its own MiXCR run on the multiplex PCR reads, TCRdb lists one record per CDR3 protein. The sample includes some 490,000 distinct CDR3 sequences, around 12% seen only once; the top ten take roughly 8.2%. These data were also reused for a study on T cells in Graves' hyperthyroidism and ophthalmopathy.

Material: peripheral blood mononuclear cells (PBMCs), obtained at new diagnosis, from a patient treated with antithyroid drugs. These TCRs come from a woman aged 25 to 39 with Graves disease. The CDR3 runs from the conserved cysteine through the conserved F or W. A D gene is named only where the DNA matches it firmly. Not all rows give a size; the values are once, few, many and, for expanded clones, a class.

CDR3: CASSRTSGRTETQYF; DNA: TGTGCCAGCAGCCGGACTAGCGGGAGGACGGAGACCCAGTACTTC; size: few; D: TRBD2; J: TRBJ2-5; V: TRBV5-5
CDR3: CASSDWDRKNIQYF; DNA: TGTGCCAGCAGCGACTGGGACAGAAAAAACATTCAGTACTTC; size: .; D: TRBD1; J: TRBJ2-4; V: TRBV6-1
CDR3: CASSLGGLAPHTQYF; DNA: TGTGCCAGCAGCTTAGGTGGACTAGCCCCCCATACGCAGTATTTT; size: .; D: TRBD2; J: TRBJ2-3; V: TRBV7-9
CDR3: CSARGVLAGVVAYNEQFF; DNA: TGCAGTGCTAGAGGGGTACTAGCGGGAGTGGTTGCCTACAATGAGCAGTTCTTC; size: many; D: TRBD2; J: TRBJ2-1; V: TRBV20-1
CDR3: CASSLVGQGFFGEQYF; DNA: TGTGCCAGCAGCTTAGTCGGACAGGGGTTCTTCGGCGAGCAGTACTTC; size: many; D: TRBD1; J: TRBJ2-7; V: TRBV7-2
CDR3: CSAPGPSEGTEAFF; DNA: TGCAGTGCCCCCGGCCCTTCCGAGGGCACTGAAGCTTTCTTT; size: many; D: .; J: TRBJ1-1; V: TRBV20-1
CDR3: CASSYVVLGTQYF; DNA: TGTGCCAGCAGCTATGTAGTCCTGGGGACGCAGTATTTT; size: .; D: .; J: TRBJ2-3; V: TRBV7-6
CDR3: CASSSEVDQPQHF; DNA: TGTGCCAGCAGTTCAGAAGTTGATCAGCCCCAGCATTTT; size: many; D: .; J: TRBJ1-5; V: TRBV2
CDR3: CATTALLITDTQYF; DNA: TGTGCCACCACTGCTCTCCTGATCACAGATACGCAGTATTTT; size: few; D: .; J: TRBJ2-3; V: TRBV28
CDR3: CASSIRPAGTNVLTF; DNA: TGTGCCAGTAGTATAAGACCTGCGGGGACCAACGTCCTGACTTTC; size: .; D: .; J: TRBJ2-6; V: TRBV19
CDR3: CSVEIQGGEKLFF; DNA: TGCAGCGTTGAAATACAGGGCGGTGAAAAACTGTTTTTT; size: many; D: .; J: TRBJ1-4; V: TRBV29-1
CDR3: CASSLAETAEAFF; DNA: TGTGCCAGCAGCTTAGCGGAGACAGCAGAAGCTTTCTTT; size: once; D: .; J: TRBJ1-1; V: TRBV7-2
CDR3: CASSPRAGAVEKLFF; DNA: TGTGCCAGCAGCCCCCGGGCGGGAGCGGTTGAAAAACTGTTTTTT; size: many; D: .; J: TRBJ1-4; V: TRBV2
CDR3: CASSQPDRGPGNTIYF; DNA: TGTGCCAGCAGCCAACCCGACAGGGGGCCGGGAAACACCATATATTTT; size: many; D: TRBD1; J: TRBJ1-3; V: TRBV4-2
CDR3: CASSAPSGAMFNEQFF; DNA: TGTGCCAGCAGTGCCCCATCAGGGGCCATGTTCAATGAGCAGTTCTTC; size: many; D: .; J: TRBJ2-1; V: TRBV28
CDR3: CASSSDVAKNIQYF; DNA: TGTGCCAGCAGTTCGGACGTAGCCAAAAACATTCAGTACTTC; size: .; D: .; J: TRBJ2-4; V: TRBV27
CDR3: CASSYPGAPLHF; DNA: TGTGCCAGCAGCTACCCGGGGGCACCCCTCCACTTT; size: few; D: .; J: TRBJ1-6; V: TRBV14